This T cell receptor beta chain was observed in a study of blood T cell repertoires in COVID-19. Study-wide background: COVID-19 samples collected from the United States, Italy and Spain covered acute and convalescent phases. The analysed material was cDNA or gDNA that came from T cells, B-cell-depleted T cells, or PBMCs.

Per the original methods: Amplifying reference gene primers gave estimates of nucleated cell counts. The assay was immunoSEQ multiplex PCR, and TCRdb's table has in-frame clones only and misses some. The V and J calls and the clone size are those of that table, but D and trimming were determined from the DNA. The repertoire consists of about 250,000 clones, with 86% occurring once and the leading ten covering roughly 1.6%. V gave up 2 bases and J gave up 3 bases; unmatched junction bases: 2. The CDR3 spans 17 residues. Germline V lookup: CDR1 MNHEY, CDR2 SVGEGT. This clone has only one observation. The rearrangement links TRBV6-2 or TRBV6-3 to TRBJ2-2, with 14 bases identical to TRBD2. The sample was peripheral blood. The receptor was isolated from a woman in her sixties who had recovered from COVID-19. In DNA, the CDR3 is TGTGCCAGCAGTTACGGGGGACTAGCGGGGGACACCGGGGAGCTGTTTTTT. Encoded protein: CASSYGGLAGDTGELFF.